This T cell receptor (beta chain) was captured in a study of beta chain features in type 1 diabetes. Study overall: No age, gender or cell yield differences were seen between patients and healthy donors.

About this clone: No antigen is known for it.

Expressed TCRB transcripts were sequenced, since all the RNA that had been isolated was reverse transcribed. Measured with immunoSEQ multiplex PCR; TCRdb has only the in-frame clones, and not every one. The repertoire holds about 660,000 clones, roughly 13% seen once, with approximately 0.043% in the top ten. Overall study findings and caveats: For type 1 diabetes patients, VDJ junctions showed fewer insertions and more deletions. Shorter TCRB CDR3s, moderately but significantly so, marked every one of the four CD4+ subsets in Type 1 diabetes patients.

The J segment lost 7 bases and the V segment lost 5 bases, leaving 6 bases of the junction unmatched. CDR1 is LNHDA, CDR2 SQIVND, per germline (reference sequence). The CDR3 is made up of 14 amino acids. The specimen was naive CD4+ T cells from blood. The chain has TRBV19 and TRBJ2-2; 8 bases line up with TRBD1. The source is a young man with type 1 diabetes. The DNA of the CDR3 is TGTGCCAGTAGTGGCTCAGGGGGCAGCGGGGAGCTGTTTTTT. It yields the protein CASSGSGGSGELFF.